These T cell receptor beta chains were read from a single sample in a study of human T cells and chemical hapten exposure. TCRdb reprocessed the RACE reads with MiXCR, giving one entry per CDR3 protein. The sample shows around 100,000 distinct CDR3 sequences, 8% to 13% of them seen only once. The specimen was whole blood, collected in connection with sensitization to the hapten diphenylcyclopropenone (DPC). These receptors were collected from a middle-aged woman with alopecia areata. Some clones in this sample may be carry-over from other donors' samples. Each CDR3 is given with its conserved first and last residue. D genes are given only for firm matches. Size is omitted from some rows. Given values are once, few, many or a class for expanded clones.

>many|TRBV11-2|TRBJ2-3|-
TGTGCCAGCAGCCCATGGACATCCAGCACAGATACGCAGTATTTT
CASSPWTSSTDTQYF
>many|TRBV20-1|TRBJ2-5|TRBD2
TGCAGTGCCCCGTGGGCTAGCGGGGTGGAGACCCAGTACTTC
CSAPWASGVETQYF
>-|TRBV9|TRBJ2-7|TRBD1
TGTGCCAGCAGCGTAACCGGGACAGGGCACTACGAGCAGTACTTC
CASSVTGTGHYEQYF
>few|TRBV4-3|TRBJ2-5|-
TGCGCCAGCAGCCAAGATCGCGCAGGGGCAGAGACCCAGTACTTC
CASSQDRAGAETQYF
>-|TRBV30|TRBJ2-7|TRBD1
TGTGCCTGGACAGCAGGGGGCCCCTACGAGCAGTACTTC
CAWTAGGPYEQYF
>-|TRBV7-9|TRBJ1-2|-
TGTGCCAGCAGCCGGGCAGGGGATTACTATGGCTACACCTTC
CASSRAGDYYGYTF
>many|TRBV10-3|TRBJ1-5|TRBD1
TGTGCCATGGGACAGGGAGGTCAGCCCCAGCATTTT
CAMGQGGQPQHF
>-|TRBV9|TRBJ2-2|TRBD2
TGTGCCAGCAGCGTAGAGCGGGAGGGCCCTACCGGGGAGCTGTTTTTT
CASSVEREGPTGELFF
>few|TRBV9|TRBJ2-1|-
TGTGCCAGCAGCGTTAGGGGGATAACAAACAATGAGCAGTTCTTC
CASSVRGITNNEQFF
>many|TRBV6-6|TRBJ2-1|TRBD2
TGTGCCAGCAGGGGGACTAGCGGGAGGGCCGGGGGCGATGAGCAGTTCTTC
CASRGTSGRAGGDEQFF
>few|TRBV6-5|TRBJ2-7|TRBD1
TGTGCCAGCAGTTACGCTAGGACAGGGGTCGGTCCCCTAGTCGTCGAGCAGTACTTC
CASSYARTGVGPLVVEQYF
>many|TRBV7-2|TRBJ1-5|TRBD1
TGTGCCAGCAGCTTTACAGGGACAGGGGGCAATCAGCCCCAGCATTTT
CASSFTGTGGNQPQHF